The clone carrying this T cell receptor beta chain was observed a few times. TCRdb analysed the 5' RACE reads with MiXCR anew, one entry per CDR3 protein. The sample shows around 62,000 distinct CDR3 sequences, 15% to 20% of them seen only once. This specimen belongs to a study of HIV-infected patients and healthy controls. What was sequenced was CD4+ T cells from blood. The TCR comes from a human donor in good health.

Here the CDR3 reads CASSLGGSGSEKLFF. The CDR3 nucleotides read TGCGCCAGCAGCTTGGGGGGGAGCGGGAGTGAAAAACTGTTTTTT. The chain is built from TRBV5-1 and TRBJ1-4, with a possible D match to TRBD1 (5 bases). V gave up 0 bases and J gave up 7 bases, with 13 bases separating them. The CDR3 has 15 residues. The V gene's germline CDR1 is SGHRS and CDR2 YFSETQ.